What follows are 10 T cell receptor beta chains derived from one specimen sequenced in a study of cytomegalovirus exposure and HLA in healthy donors (TCRdb year 2017). Library preparation used the immunoSEQ multiplex PCR assay. A mixture of 60 forward primers for TCR Vbeta segments and 13 reverse primers for TCR Jbeta segments was used in the multiplex PCR. In TCRdb, the immuneACCESS table is reduced to in-frame sequences with V and J assigned. These tables do not hold every clone; where another copy was compared, an unresolved V gene accounts for under half, and the others remain unexplained. For this sample the table gives 100,000 to 120,000 clones, of which roughly two thirds were detected only once. 3.2% of the sample is held by the ten biggest clonotypes. Source material: PBMCs. All receptors derive from a man aged 25-45 years in good health and CMV-seronegative.

The J gene is TRBJ2-5, the V gene TRBV27; 8 bases align to TRBD2. The trim removed 5 bases at V and 10 bases at J, leaving 12 bases unmatched. Germline CDR1 is MNHEY and CDR2 is SMNVEV (reference sequence). The CDR3 contains 14 residues. The CDR3 is CASSGGGNLWGQYF. In DNA, the CDR3 is TGTGCCAGCAGTGGCGGGGGGAACCTATGGGGCCAGTACTTC.

The chain couples TRBV5-1 to TRBJ1-4; the match to TRBD1 covers 8 bases. The CDR3 sequence is 19 residues long. V shed 0 bases, J shed 0 bases, and the junction held 10 bases outside the gene matches. Germline V gene lookup returns CDR1 SGHRS and CDR2 YFSETQ. The CDR3 here is CASSLAPGAGGATNEKLFF. CDR3 bases: TGCGCCAGCAGCTTGGCCCCGGGGGCAGGGGGCGCAACTAATGAAAAACTGTTTTTT.

For the CDR3, the DNA is TGTGCCAGCAGCTTATTCAAGGGCAGGGGCTACGAGCAGTACTTC. This codes for CASSLFKGRGYEQYF. The V call is TRBV7-2, the J call TRBJ2-7, with a tentative D call TRBD1 (6 bases). Germline-derived CDR1 and CDR2 are SGHTA and FQGNSA. Trimming took off 2 bases at V and 3 bases at J, with 14 bases between the two ends. CDR3 length: 15 residues.

The chain employs TRBV5-4 and TRBJ1-1; 7 nucleotides agree with TRBD1. CDR3 length: 14 residues. V lost 2 bases and J lost 2; bases outside the gene matches: 3. Germline assignment: CDR1 SGHNT and CDR2 YYREEE (reference sequence). CDR3 coding DNA: TGTGCCAGCAGCTTTTCAGGGGGAAACACTGAAGCTTTCTTT. It encodes CASSFSGGNTEAFF.

This clone was seen only a few times. V usage is TRBV5-1 and J usage is TRBJ2-2; 14 positions match TRBD2. Germline V CDR1 and CDR2: SGHRS, YFSETQ. Trimming took 5 bases from V and 6 from J; bases not matched to a gene: 3. The CDR3 totals 15 residues. The DNA for the CDR3 is TGCGCCAGCAGGGGACTAGCGGGAGTTCCCGGGGAGCTGTTTTTT. It codes for CASRGLAGVPGELFF. Looking up the rest from reference TRBV5-1 and TRBJ2-2 gives the full variable domain: KAGVTQTPRYLIKTRGQQVTLSCSPISGHRSVSWYQQTPGQGLQFLFEYFSETQRNKGNFPGRFSGRQFSNSRSEMNVSTLELGDSALYLCASRGLAGVPGELFFGEGSRLTVL.

J is TRBJ2-2 and V is TRBV7-8, with TRBD1 as a possible D gene (6 bases). Trimming pared 3 bases from V and 4 bases from J, leaving 18 bases between. From germline, CDR1 is SGHVS and CDR2 FQNEAQ. The CDR3 covers 17 residues. The CDR3 DNA sequence: TGTGCCAGCAGCTTGACTTTTGCAGGGGCCGTCACCGGGGAGCTGTTTTTT. It specifies CASSLTFAGAVTGELFF.

The rearrangement uses TRBV14 and TRBJ1-1; maybe TRBD1 (6 bases). This CDR3 region has 15 residues. The V end was cut by 4 bases, the J end by 1 base, with 13 bases between. Looked up from germline, CDR1 is SGHDN and CDR2 is FVKESK. The CDR3 spells CASSPRTAPNTEAFF. In DNA, the CDR3 is TGTGCCAGCAGCCCCAGGACAGCACCGAACACTGAAGCTTTCTTT. The full variable domain, rest sourced from reference TRBV14 and TRBJ1-1, is EAGVTQFPSHSVIEKGQTVTLRCDPISGHDNLYWYRRVMGKEIKFLLHFVKESKQDESGMPNNRFLAERTGGTYSTLKVQPAELEDSGVYFCASSPRTAPNTEAFFGQGTRLTVV.

V usage is TRBV7-9 and J usage is TRBJ2-1; maybe TRBD1 (5 bases). The V end lost 4 bases, the J end lost 9 bases, and 16 bases lay between the germline ends. Germline V gene sequence: CDR1 SEHNR, CDR2 FQNEAQ (reference sequence). The CDR3 is 14 residues long. CDR3 amino acids: CASSSFRGKFEQFF. Here the CDR3 DNA reads TGTGCCAGCAGCTCTTTTAGGGGAAAGTTTGAGCAGTTCTTC.

The CDR3 nucleotides read TGTGCCAGCAGCCGTGTCGGACAGCCCCTCCCTTATAATTCACCCCTCCACTTT. This codes for CASSRVGQPLPYNSPLHF. The rearrangement links TRBV27 to TRBJ1-6, with D perhaps matching TRBD1 (6 bases). With 6 bases removed from V and 4 bases from J, the gap between germline ends came to 22 bases. Germline loops: CDR1 MNHEY, CDR2 SMNVEV (reference sequence). The CDR3 has 18 amino acids.

In the case of this clone: The junction shows a germline mismatch at one end, possibly a read error. The chain recombines TRBV7-7 with TRBJ2-5; 9 bases agree with TRBD1. The germline V gene has CDR1 SSHAT and CDR2 FNYEAQ (reference sequence). This CDR3 contains 16 residues. CDR3 sequence reads: CASSLGQGIFQETQYF. In DNA, the CDR3 is TGTGCTAGCAGCTTAGGACAGGGGATCTTCCAAGAGACCCAGTACTTC.